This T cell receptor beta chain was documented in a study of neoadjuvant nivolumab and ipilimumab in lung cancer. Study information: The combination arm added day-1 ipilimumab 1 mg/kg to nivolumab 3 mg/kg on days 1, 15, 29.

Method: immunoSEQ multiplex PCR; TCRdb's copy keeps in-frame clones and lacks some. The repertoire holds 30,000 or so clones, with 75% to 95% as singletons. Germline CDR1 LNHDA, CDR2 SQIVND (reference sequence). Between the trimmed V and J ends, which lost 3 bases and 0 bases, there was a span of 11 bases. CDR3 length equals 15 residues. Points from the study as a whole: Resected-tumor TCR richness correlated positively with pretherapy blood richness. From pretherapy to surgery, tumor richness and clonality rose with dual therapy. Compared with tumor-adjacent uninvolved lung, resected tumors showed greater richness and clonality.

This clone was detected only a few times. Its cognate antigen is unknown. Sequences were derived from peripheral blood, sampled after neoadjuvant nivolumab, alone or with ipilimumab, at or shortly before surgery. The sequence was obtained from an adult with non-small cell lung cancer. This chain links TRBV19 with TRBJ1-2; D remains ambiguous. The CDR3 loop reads CASSIYRETNYGYTF. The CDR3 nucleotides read TGTGCCAGTAGTATTTATCGGGAAACTAACTATGGCTACACCTTC.